The T cell receptor (beta chain) described here comes from a study of post-analysis software for immune sequencing data (dated by TCRdb to between 2014 and 2017). As for the study more broadly: Relapsing-remitting, secondary progressive and progressive-relapsing multiple sclerosis were recorded as disease courses, and subtype annotation was lacking for some patients. The multiple sclerosis patient repertoires were compared with about a dozen previously published healthy control repertoires from donors aged 6 to 25 years. A subset of samples was prepared in parallel using single-end sample barcoding, then pooled and co-amplified after Illumina adapter ligation.

To demonstrate the VDJtools post-analysis software, TCR beta repertoires were profiled from the peripheral blood of 13 young patients with multiple sclerosis. The multiple sclerosis patients were children and adolescents between roughly 6 and 16 years of age. This clonotype came up a few times. Its specific antigen is unknown. Base-call qualities are not available, and no considerably larger clone is one nucleotide away. CDR1 and CDR2, per the germline V gene (reference sequence), are SEHNR and FQNEAQ. Including the terminal cysteine and phenylalanine, the CDR3 comprises 15 residues. Only CDR3 DNA remains: 45 bases, in frame from the first base. Germline trimming amounts to 5 bases on V and 2 bases on J, with 4 as the count of junction bases outside the gene matches. Paper-wide results and their limitations: Strong co-clustering of samples prepared in the same batch was shown by direct clustering with F measure, prompting a batch-effect correction. Significantly higher frequencies in patients than in controls were found for five or six TRBV segments, including TRBV5-6, TRBV5-1 and TRBV20-1. Multiple sclerosis patients had significantly lower normalized Chao1 diversity than controls, a result that suggests substantial peripheral T-cell clonal expansion. The control group was slightly older than the multiple sclerosis patient group.

The library came from PCR. Sequencing used an Illumina HiSeq 2500. Unique molecular identifiers were incorporated into TCR beta cDNA libraries to reduce PCR and sequencing biases. Every 1 to 10 million input T cells yielded approximately 500,000 cDNA molecules, meaning each molecule approximated one T cell. Patient libraries were prepared and sequenced with the same protocol used for the earlier healthy control dataset. Within a given batch, samples were prepared together, multiplexed and sequenced on the same HiSeq lane. Processing in the source paper ran as follows. Raw barcoded reads were processed with MIGEC, and single-read molecular identifier groups were discarded before consensus assembly and CDR3 extraction. Clonotype tables were post-analysed with VDJtools, normalizing diversity by down-sampling all datasets to the smallest sample size. Repertoire overlap clustering matched CDR3 amino acid but not nucleotide sequences to correct batch-related cross-sample contamination. TCRdb's own reprocessing of the public reads used fastp at Q25 and MiXCR and kept productive beta chains. All rows with the same CDR3 protein become a single entry with the most common DNA and genes. The V and J calls and clone size come from TCRdb's table, not from the authors' own analysis. The sample records about half a million distinct CDR3 sequences, around a third of which are singletons. Under 7% of the sample comes from the top ten.

Recombination joined TRBV7-9 with TRBJ2-3; the junction holds 10 bases that match TRBD2. This receptor was obtained from a girl aged 2-17 years with multiple sclerosis. The sample consisted of blood. The DNA sequence is TGTGCCAGCAGCCCAGCGGGGGGGCTCACAGATACGCAGTATTTT. The encoded protein is CASSPAGGLTDTQYF.